One and the same sample provided the 30 T cell receptor beta chains below, sequenced in a study of blood T cell repertoires in COVID-19. Only in-frame clones appear in the TCRdb table, and some are missing; sequencing was by immunoSEQ multiplex PCR. In the table there are under 250,000 clones, 75% to 90% of which are singletons. What was sequenced was PBMCs or T cells enriched from blood (not recorded which). The receptors were sampled from a woman aged 40 to 55 who had been exposed to COVID-19.

This sequence joins TRBV28 and TRBJ2-3; TRBD2 matches at 9 bases. V lost 3 bases to trimming and J lost 11 bases; unmatched junction nucleotides: 12. Germline V gene lookup returns CDR1 MDHEN and CDR2 SYDVKM. The CDR3 loop spans 15 amino acids. CDR3 in amino acids: CASSFLLAGLSRQYF. The CDR3 region has the DNA TGTGCCAGCAGTTTCTTGCTAGCGGGGTTGTCCCGGCAGTATTTT.

This rearrangement joins TRBV6-2 or TRBV6-3 to TRBJ1-2, with 11 bases that match TRBD1. Germline V gene lookup returns CDR1 MNHEY and CDR2 SVGEGT. The V gene end was trimmed by 2 bases and the J gene end by 8 bases; junction bases not matched to a gene: 10. This CDR3 has 16 amino acids. Written as DNA, the CDR3 is TGTGCCAGCAGTTACAGGGACAGGGGGTTCCTAGGAGGCTACACCTTC. It encodes CASSYRDRGFLGGYTF.

V gene TRBV28 combines with J gene TRBJ1-4, with D tentatively TRBD1 (6 bases). The V gene lost 6 bases and the J gene lost 13 bases, with 12 bases spanning the gap. This CDR3 is built from 11 residues. Germline V gene sequence: CDR1 MDHEN, CDR2 SYDVKM. The CDR3 sequence is CASRTGVLLFF. DNA for the CDR3: TGTGCCAGCAGGACAGGTGTTCTACTGTTTTTT.

This chain connects TRBV9 to TRBJ2-2, with 7 bases fitting TRBD2. This CDR3 spans 16 amino acids. The V gene end was trimmed by 3 bases and the J gene end by 1 base; junction bases not matched to a gene: 6. Looked up from germline, CDR1 is SGDLS and CDR2 is YYNGEE. The CDR3 spells CASSAPGLRNTGELFF. CDR3 sequence (DNA): TGTGCCAGCAGCGCCCCGGGACTACGGAACACCGGGGAGCTGTTTTTT. The whole variable domain, filled in from reference TRBV9 and TRBJ2-2, reads DSGVTQTPKHLITATGQRVTLRCSPRSGDLSVYWYQQSLDQGLQFLIQYYNGEERAKGNILERFSAQQFPDLHSELNLSSLELGDSALYFCASSAPGLRNTGELFFGEGSRLTVL.

The chain employs TRBV3-1 (or the pseudogene TRBV3-2) and TRBJ1-6, with D hard to call. CDR3 length: 13 amino acids. Germline V gene lookup returns CDR1 LGHDT and CDR2 YNNKEL (reference sequence). Trimming shortened V by 1 base and J by 12 bases, and 10 bases separated the two germline ends. The CDR3, as DNA: TGTGCCAGCAGCCAAGGCACGGAGGGACCCCTCCACTTT. Amino acid sequence: CASSQGTEGPLHF.

This clone has a single count. The V and J genes are TRBV12-3 or TRBV12-4 and TRBJ2-5; unclear D gene. V shed 5 bases and J shed 7 bases, with 14 bases lying between them. The CDR3 sequence is 13 residues long. The chain's CDR3 is CASSPDLAATQYF. The CDR3 DNA follows: TGTGCCAGCAGTCCCGACCTGGCGGCGACCCAGTACTTC.

The chain carries TRBV5-5 and TRBJ1-1; no clear D gene. V gave up 4 bases and J gave up 12 bases, with 16 bases separating them. This CDR3 contains 12 residues. Germline V gives CDR1 SGHKS, CDR2 YYEKEE (reference sequence). As DNA, the CDR3 is TGTGCCAGCAGCCCTGATTACGGTGTGTCTTTCTTT. This encodes CASSPDYGVSFF.

The chain couples TRBV19 to TRBJ1-5; D unresolved. Trimming took off 1 base at V and 4 bases at J, with 8 bases between the two ends. Germline V gene data show CDR1 as LNHDA and CDR2 as SQIVND (reference sequence). The CDR3 runs to 14 residues. The CDR3, as DNA: TGTGCCAGTAGTATAGGGGTCGGGAATCAGCCCCAGCATTTT. Translation: CASSIGVGNQPQHF.

The rearrangement joins TRBV7-2 to TRBJ1-1; 11 bases map to TRBD1. This CDR3 spans 15 amino acids. CDR1 SGHTA and CDR2 FQGNSA come from the germline V gene. The V gene end was trimmed by 5 bases and the J gene end by 6 bases; junction bases not matched to a gene: 8. CDR3 nucleotides: TGTGCCAGCAGCCGGATTCCGGGACAGGGGGCTGAAGCTTTCTTT. Protein product: CASSRIPGQGAEAFF.

This chain links TRBV5-1 with TRBJ2-1; 10 nucleotides agree with TRBD2. The V and J ends lost 2 bases and 7 bases, in that order; junction bases with no gene match: 6. The CDR3 loop spans 15 amino acids. Germline values: CDR1 SGHRS, CDR2 YFSETQ. The CDR3 DNA sequence: TGCGCCAGCAGCTTAGCGGGGGGGTTAGATAATGAGCAGTTCTTC. Protein sequence: CASSLAGGLDNEQFF.

This chain links TRBV25-1 with TRBJ1-6, with no clear D. This CDR3 region has 15 residues. Germline V CDR1 and CDR2: MGHDK, SYGVNS. Trimming pared 1 base from V and 6 bases from J, leaving 10 bases between. This CDR3 reads CASSESRHFNSPLHF. The CDR3 region has the DNA TGTGCCAGCAGTGAATCTAGGCATTTTAATTCACCCCTCCACTTT.

This clone has just a few counts. This chain uses TRBV12-3 or TRBV12-4 with TRBJ2-2, with a possible D match to TRBD1 (6 bases). Deletions cut 6 bases from V and 5 bases from J, with 7 bases between. The CDR3 is 12 residues long. CDR3 coding DNA: TGTGCCAGCAGCCAGGGGACCGGGGAGCTGTTTTTT. Protein product: CASSQGTGELFF.

This clone occurred once. J is TRBJ1-6 and V is TRBV7-2; no definite D call. The CDR3 is 16 residues long. V was trimmed by 4 bases and J by 14 bases, leaving 24 bases between them. The germline gives CDR1 SGHTA, CDR2 FQGNSA. CDR3 amino acids: CASSSFGRGGSEALHF. CDR3 DNA: TGTGCCAGCAGCTCTTTCGGACGGGGAGGCTCGGAGGCCCTCCACTTT.

The chain carries TRBV18 and TRBJ1-1; D remains ambiguous. Germline V gene data show CDR1 as KGHSH and CDR2 as LQKENI. Trimming took off 2 bases at V and 1 base at J, with 14 bases between the two ends. The CDR3 covers 16 residues. The CDR3 DNA is TGTGCCAGCTCACCATTCCGCCATTACTCGAACACTGAAGCTTTCTTT. Protein product: CASSPFRHYSNTEAFF.

The V and J genes are TRBV24-1 and TRBJ2-1; 15 nucleotides line up with TRBD2. This CDR3 contains 18 residues. Germline values: CDR1 KGHDR, CDR2 SFDVKD. With 2 bases clipped from V and 3 bases from J, the junction kept 4 bases outside the gene matches. The CDR3 nucleotides are TGTGCCACCAGTGATTCGGGACTAGCGGGAGGCTTCTACAATGAGCAGTTCTTC. Protein product: CATSDSGLAGGFYNEQFF.

The chain employs TRBV27 and TRBJ2-7; possibly TRBD2 for D (7 bases). Trimming removed 8 bases from V and 0 bases from J, with 11 bases in between. There are 13 residues in the CDR3. Germline values: CDR1 MNHEY, CDR2 SMNVEV (reference sequence). The CDR3 DNA sequence: TGTGCCAGCCCCCGGGGGGCCTCCTACGAGCAGTACGTC. Residues: CASPRGASYEQYV.

This rearrangement joins TRBV5-6 to TRBJ2-7; possibly TRBD2 for D (6 bases). CDR3 length: 13 residues. Germline assignment: CDR1 SGHDT and CDR2 YYEEEE. The V end was cut by 4 bases, the J end by 2 bases, with 10 bases between. The CDR3 loop is CASSRGGAYEQYF. The CDR3 nucleotides read TGTGCCAGCAGCCGTGGCGGGGCCTACGAGCAGTACTTC.

The J gene is TRBJ1-2, the V gene TRBV5-1; TRBD1 is a possible D gene (6 bases). Germline-derived CDR1 and CDR2 are SGHRS and YFSETQ. Trimming pared 0 bases from V and 4 bases from J, leaving 13 bases between. This CDR3 region has 15 residues. CDR3 amino acids: CASSLAGTSSYGYTF. The CDR3 DNA sequence: TGCGCCAGCAGCTTGGCTGGGACATCTAGCTATGGCTACACCTTC.

This rearrangement joins TRBV28 to TRBJ2-1; 12 nucleotides match TRBD2. Trimming removed 4 bases from V and 2 bases from J; junction bases left unmatched: 6. CDR1 is MDHEN and CDR2 is SYDVKM in the germline V gene. The CDR3 runs to 17 residues. The CDR3 DNA reads as TGTGCCAGCAGTTATCGTTGGACTAGCGGGACCTACAATGAGCAGTTCTTC. Its translation: CASSYRWTSGTYNEQFF.

This chain joins TRBV2 and TRBJ2-1; no clear D gene. This CDR3 is 12 amino acids long. The V and J ends lost 2 bases and 7 bases respectively, with 6 bases between them. Germline V CDR1 and CDR2: SNHLY, FYNNEI. The CDR3 loop is CASSETGNEQFF. The CDR3 coding sequence is TGTGCCAGCAGTGAAACCGGGAATGAGCAGTTCTTC.

Note on this clone: Its ends do not fully match the called genes, so a read error is possible. Other DNA sequences in this specimen translate into the identical CDR3. The chain employs TRBV10-3 and TRBJ1-1, with 7 bases aligning to TRBD1. The CDR3 is made up of 12 amino acids. CDR1 is ENHRY, CDR2 SYGVKD, per germline. The CDR3 DNA sequence: TGTGCTATCAGCGGGACAGCCACTGAAGCTTTCTTT. Amino acids: CAISGTATEAFF.

The rearrangement joins TRBV9 to TRBJ1-6; tentative D call: TRBD1 (5 bases). CDR1 is SGDLS, CDR2 YYNGEE, per germline. The CDR3 is 14 amino acids. The V end was cut by 4 bases, the J end by 8 bases, with 13 bases between. The CDR3 nucleotides read TGTGCCAGCAGCAACCGGGACTTCTATTCACCCCTCCACTTT. This sequence encodes CASSNRDFYSPLHF. The entire variable domain, with the rest obtained from reference TRBV9 and TRBJ1-6, is as follows: DSGVTQTPKHLITATGQRVTLRCSPRSGDLSVYWYQQSLDQGLQFLIQYYNGEERAKGNILERFSAQQFPDLHSELNLSSLELGDSALYFCASSNRDFYSPLHFGNGTRLTVT.

The sample holds one count of this clone. The rearrangement uses TRBV18 and TRBJ2-5; a possible D gene is TRBD2 (5 bases). This CDR3 is 13 amino acids long. Trimming stripped 3 bases from V and 4 bases from J, with 9 bases between. Germline CDR1 KGHSH, CDR2 LQKENI. The CDR3 DNA reads as TGTGCCAGCTCACCGGGAGTCTCAGAGACCCAGTACTTC. It is translated as CASSPGVSETQYF.

This chain uses TRBV9 with TRBJ2-1, with TRBD2 identical over 7 bases. Germline CDR1 and CDR2: SGDLS and YYNGEE. V lost 0 bases to trimming and J lost 8 bases; unmatched junction nucleotides: 8. The length of the CDR3 is 15 residues. CDR3 nucleotides: TGTGCCAGCAGCGTAGTAGGACTAGTCGACGATGAGCAGTTCTTC. Amino acid sequence: CASSVVGLVDDEQFF.

The V and J genes are TRBV9 and TRBJ2-1, with 8 bases that match TRBD1. V lost 0 bases and J lost 7; bases outside the gene matches: 9. CDR3 length: 16 residues. CDR1 and CDR2 (germline): SGDLS, YYNGEE. CDR3 sequence (DNA): TGTGCCAGCAGCGTAGAAGCAGGGGGCTTATCAAATGAGCAGTTCTTC. Translating it yields CASSVEAGGLSNEQFF.

The V gene is TRBV11-2, the J gene TRBJ1-4; D ambiguous. Trimming cost V 2 bases and J 0 bases, with 7 bases left between them. The CDR3 has 15 residues. CDR1 is SGHAT and CDR2 is FQNNGV in the germline V gene. CDR3 sequence reads: CASSLNPATNEKLFF. CDR3 bases: TGTGCCAGCAGCTTAAATCCTGCAACTAATGAAAAACTGTTTTTT.

The J gene is TRBJ1-3, the V gene TRBV27, with a tentative D call TRBD1 (6 bases). The length of the CDR3 is 14 residues. Trimming pared 6 bases from V and 4 bases from J, leaving 13 bases between. Germline V gives CDR1 MNHEY, CDR2 SMNVEV (reference sequence). The CDR3 bases are TGTGCCAGCAGCCCTCTTGGGGGCGGAAACACCATATATTTT. Protein sequence: CASSPLGGGNTIYF.

J is TRBJ1-6 and V is TRBV20-1; D gene unclear. CDR1 is DFQATT and CDR2 is SNEGSKA in the germline V gene (reference sequence). The CDR3 sequence is 15 residues long. V gave up 3 bases and J gave up 4 bases, with 13 bases separating them. DNA for the CDR3: TGCAGTGCTAGTGTACAGCCCGTTTATAATTCACCCCTCCACTTT. Amino acid sequence: CSASVQPVYNSPLHF.

The CDR3 DNA is TGCGCCAGCAGCTTGGGACAACGATTCCAAGAGACCCAGTACTTC. It encodes CASSLGQRFQETQYF. The chain has TRBV5-1 and TRBJ2-5; D not certain. Trimming left V 0 bases short and J 1 base short, with 10 bases between. Germline CDR1 is SGHRS and CDR2 is YFSETQ. The CDR3 is 15 amino acids.

The chain couples TRBV28 to TRBJ2-7; D perhaps matches TRBD2 (6 bases). The V end was cut by 3 bases, the J end by 3 bases, with 12 bases between. This CDR3 spans 14 amino acids. Per the germline V gene, CDR1 is MDHEN and CDR2 is SYDVKM. The CDR3 sequence is CASSFGGEDYEQYF. Written as DNA, the CDR3 is TGTGCCAGCAGTTTCGGGGGTGAGGACTACGAGCAGTACTTC.